This TCR beta chain was found in a study of T cells in Graves' hyperthyroidism and ophthalmopathy. Study details: Pretreatment peripheral blood was obtained at initial diagnosis. Broader study findings: From stable hyperthyroidism, ophthalmopathy was set apart by a 13 V-J model.

There are 15 residues in the CDR3. Germline values: CDR1 MGHRA, CDR2 YSYEKL. V gave up 1 base and J gave up 3 bases, with 13 bases separating them. Among the patients, aged 18 to 65, hyperthyroidism was newly diagnosed and had lasted under 2 months. RNA transcripts served as the template for amplifying TCR beta CDR3 regions. The HTBI primer set served for first-round RT-PCR of the TCR CDR3. MiXCR was run by TCRdb on the multiplex PCR reads, yielding one entry per CDR3 protein. The table records around 340,000 distinct CDR3 sequences, 15% to 20% of them present only once. This clonotype has at least ten counts. Its matching antigen is unknown.

The sequence derives from a woman in her twenties or thirties with Graves' hyperthyroidism that later progressed to Graves' ophthalmopathy. This chain joins TRBV4-1 and TRBJ2-7; no definite D call. Sequencing was carried out using blood. For the CDR3, the DNA is TGCGCCAGCAGCCAAGCCCCAGTCTCGGGCTACGAGCAGTACTTC. This encodes CASSQAPVSGYEQYF.